This record looks at one T cell receptor (beta chain) sequence and its context. This sample stems from a study of cytomegalovirus exposure and HLA in healthy donors. Across the whole study: HLA-typed donors were the source of about 85 million unique TCRs, which an early data release held.

Both 60 Vbeta primers and 13 Jbeta primers went into the PCR. Sequenced by immunoSEQ multiplex PCR; TCRdb stores in-frame clones only, minus some. The sample contains about 140,000 clones, 60% to 80% of which appear only once. This CDR3 region has 15 residues. Unmatched junction bases numbered 8, after V lost 4 bases and J lost 3 bases. CDR1 and CDR2 from the germline V gene are LGHNA and YSLEER. The receptor comes from a man aged 40-49 years in good health and CMV-seronegative. The chain has TRBV4-3 and TRBJ1-1, with 7 positions matching TRBD1. Material for sequencing was PBMCs. This CDR3 reads CASSPDREGDTEAFF. DNA for the CDR3: TGCGCCAGCAGCCCAGACAGGGAAGGCGACACTGAAGCTTTCTTT.